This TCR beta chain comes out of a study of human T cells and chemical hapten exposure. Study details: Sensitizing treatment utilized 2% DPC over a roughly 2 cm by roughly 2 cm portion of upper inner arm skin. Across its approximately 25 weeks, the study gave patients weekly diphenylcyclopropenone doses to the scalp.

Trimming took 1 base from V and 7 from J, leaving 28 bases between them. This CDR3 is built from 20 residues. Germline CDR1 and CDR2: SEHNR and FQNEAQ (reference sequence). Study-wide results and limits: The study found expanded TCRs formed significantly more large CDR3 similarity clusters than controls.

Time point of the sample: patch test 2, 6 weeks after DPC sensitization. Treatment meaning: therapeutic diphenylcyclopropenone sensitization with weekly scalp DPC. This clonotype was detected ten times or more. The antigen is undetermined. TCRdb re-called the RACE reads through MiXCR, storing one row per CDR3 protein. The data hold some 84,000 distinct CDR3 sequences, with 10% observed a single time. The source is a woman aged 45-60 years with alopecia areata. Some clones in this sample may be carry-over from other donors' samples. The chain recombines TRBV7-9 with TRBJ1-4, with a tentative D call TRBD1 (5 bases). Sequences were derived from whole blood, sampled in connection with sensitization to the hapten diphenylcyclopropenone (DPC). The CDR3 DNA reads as TGTGCCAGCAGCTTAGTATTCTGGATTACAGGTCACATCGGACGTGAAAAACTGTTTTTT. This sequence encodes CASSLVFWITGHIGREKLFF.